These 28 T cell receptor beta chains were sequenced from one sample in a study of T cells expressing NK-cell markers. Using the 5' RACE reads, TCRdb records one entry per CDR3 protein without DNA. The data show roughly 180,000 distinct CDR3 sequences, and the top ten clones hold less than 20%. Sample: blood T cells: a sorted CD56 or NKG2C T cell subset, CD4+ or CD8+ T cells, or bulk PBMC T cells (not recorded which). Receptors originate from a woman aged 18-69 years in good health.

This chain's CDR3 is CSVAGPGVEQYF. The chain employs TRBV29-1 and TRBJ2-7; absent DNA, TCRdb's TRBD1 call cannot be checked. There are 12 residues in the CDR3. Germline V gene lookup returns CDR1 SQVTM and CDR2 ANQGSEA.

V usage is TRBV12-3 or TRBV12-4 and J usage is TRBJ2-3; TCRdb designates TRBD1, a call that cannot be tested without DNA. This CDR3 region has 18 residues. The CDR3 spells CASSPLRDRGGGTDTQYF.

This sequence joins TRBV28 and TRBJ2-3; as DNA is missing, the TRBD1 call by TCRdb cannot be tested. CDR3 length: 18 amino acids. Germline CDR1 is MDHEN and CDR2 is SYDVKM. The CDR3 sequence is CASSLLGQGFRSTDTQYF.

The V call is TRBV3-1, the J call TRBJ2-1. The CDR3 is 17 residues long. Germline CDR1 LGHDT, CDR2 YNNKEL (reference sequence). The CDR3 reads CASSQRSSGGPYNEQFF.

The chain has TRBV20-1 and TRBJ2-3. Germline V gene lookup returns CDR1 DFQATT and CDR2 SNEGSKA (reference sequence). The CDR3 runs 12 residues. The CDR3 reads CSARDLGDTQYF.

J is TRBJ2-3 and V is TRBV20-1; lacking DNA, the TRBD2 call made by TCRdb goes unchecked. CDR3 size: 15 residues. Germline CDR1 and CDR2: DFQATT and SNEGSKA (reference sequence). CDR3 residues: CSASAPPGPTGTQYF.

The chain links TRBV12-5 to TRBJ2-7; the TRBD1 assignment by TCRdb is unverifiable without DNA. The CDR3 covers 13 residues. Germline lookup yields CDR1 LGHNT and CDR2 FRNRAP. CDR3: CASGRGQSYEQYF. Variable domain in full (rest from reference TRBV12-5 and TRBJ2-7): DARVTQTPRHKVTEMGQEVTMRCQPILGHNTVFWYRQTMMQGLELLAYFRNRAPLDDSGMPKDRFSAEMPDATLATLKIQPSEPRDSAVYFCASGRGQSYEQYFGPGTRLTVT.

The gene calls are TRBV7-7 and TRBJ2-3; without DNA, the TCRdb call of TRBD1 cannot be checked. Germline V gene lookup returns CDR1 SSHAT and CDR2 FNYEAQ (reference sequence). This CDR3 is built from 13 residues. CDR3 amino acids: CASSGGSTDTQYF.

The gene calls are TRBV27 and TRBJ2-3; the TCRdb D gene call, TRBD1, has no DNA to confirm it. The CDR3 runs to 15 residues. Germline V gene data show CDR1 as MNHEY and CDR2 as SMNVEV (reference sequence). Here the CDR3 reads CASSFQGAYTDTQYF.

This rearrangement joins TRBV12-3 or TRBV12-4 to TRBJ1-5; TCRdb gives TRBD1 as the D gene, but with no DNA this cannot be confirmed. This CDR3 has 13 amino acids. The CDR3 sequence is CASSVGTSQPQHF.

The chain is built from TRBV29-1 and TRBJ2-1; the D call from TCRdb, TRBD1, cannot be confirmed without DNA. This CDR3 is 14 amino acids long. The germline CDR1 and CDR2 sequences are SQVTM and ANQGSEA. The CDR3 loop reads CSVGIRAPPNEQFF.

This chain uses TRBV14 with TRBJ1-3. The CDR3 extends over 15 amino acids. CDR1 and CDR2 from the germline V gene are SGHDN and FVKESK. CDR3 sequence reads: CASRQGAFSGNTIYF.

The V and J genes are TRBV20-1 and TRBJ2-3; the D call from TCRdb, TRBD1, cannot be confirmed without DNA. CDR3 length: 14 residues. From germline, CDR1 is DFQATT and CDR2 SNEGSKA (reference sequence). CDR3 amino acids: CSAGTGVFTDTQYF.

The genes are TRBV20-1 and TRBJ1-4; TCRdb returns TRBD1, unconfirmable since there is no DNA. This CDR3 contains 15 residues. Germline V gene lookup returns CDR1 DFQATT and CDR2 SNEGSKA (reference sequence). The CDR3 here is CSARDPTGKLEKLFF.

The chain recombines TRBV20-1 with TRBJ2-3. The CDR3 totals 12 residues. CDR1 DFQATT and CDR2 SNEGSKA come from the germline V gene (reference sequence). This chain's CDR3 is CSASRMADTQYF.

The V and J genes are TRBV20-1 and TRBJ2-5; the D call from TCRdb, TRBD1, cannot be confirmed without DNA. The germline V gene encodes CDR1 DFQATT and CDR2 SNEGSKA (reference sequence). CDR3 length: 15 residues. CDR3 region: CSASRGGVERETQYF.

CDR3: CASSLSSSSYEQYF. This chain joins TRBV7-6 and TRBJ2-7. Germline V lookup: CDR1 SGHVS, CDR2 FNYEAQ. CDR3 size: 14 residues.

V usage is TRBV12-3 or TRBV12-4 and J usage is TRBJ2-7; the D gene TCRdb calls, TRBD1, cannot be checked with no DNA. This CDR3 contains 15 residues. The CDR3 is CASKKKQGTFHEQYF.

The chain joins TRBV20-1 to TRBJ2-2. Germline-derived CDR1 and CDR2 are DFQATT and SNEGSKA (reference sequence). This CDR3 is 14 amino acids long. The CDR3 loop reads CSATVSGSTGELFF.

The V call is TRBV3-1, the J call TRBJ1-2; lacking DNA, the TRBD1 call made by TCRdb goes unchecked. Germline CDR1 is LGHDT and CDR2 is YNNKEL (reference sequence). This CDR3 comprises 16 residues. The CDR3: CASSQGLGTGDYGYTF.

CDR3 protein: CASSSTQNTEAFF. The rearrangement joins TRBV18 to TRBJ1-1. The CDR3 loop spans 13 amino acids. Germline loops: CDR1 KGHSH, CDR2 LQKENI.

The rearrangement joins TRBV10-3 to TRBJ2-5; there is no DNA to check the TCRdb D call of TRBD2. Germline V gene lookup returns CDR1 ENHRY and CDR2 SYGVKD. CDR3 length: 16 residues. The CDR3 is CAISEEVLAGAETQYF.

J is TRBJ2-3 and V is TRBV5-1; TCRdb calls TRBD2, which cannot be checked without DNA. This CDR3 spans 14 amino acids. Germline lookup yields CDR1 SGHRS and CDR2 YFSETQ. The CDR3 sequence is CASSGSGPRDTQYF.

The gene calls are TRBV12-3 or TRBV12-4 and TRBJ1-4; without DNA, the TCRdb call of TRBD1 cannot be checked. The CDR3 length is 14 residues. The CDR3 loop reads CASSLEVDSSRLFF.

The V call is TRBV6-5, the J call TRBJ1-1; TCRdb selects TRBD1, and the lack of DNA leaves this call unchecked. In germline, CDR1 is MNHEY, CDR2 SVGAGI. The CDR3 runs 15 residues. The CDR3 loop reads CASSFQTGLNTEAFF.

CDR3 region: CASSPPGTGSGYTF. This chain uses TRBV6-2 or TRBV6-3 with TRBJ1-2; TCRdb's assignment of TRBD1 cannot be checked, as there is no DNA. The CDR3 length is 14 residues. Looked up from germline, CDR1 is MNHEY and CDR2 is SVGEGT.

This chain connects TRBV7-9 to TRBJ2-5; TCRdb's assignment of TRBD1 cannot be checked, as there is no DNA. Germline-derived CDR1 and CDR2 are SEHNR and FQNEAQ (reference sequence). This CDR3 is built from 16 residues. The CDR3 region is CASSPEGQIVQETQYF.

V gene TRBV20-1 combines with J gene TRBJ2-1; there is no DNA to check the TCRdb D call of TRBD1. Germline lookup yields CDR1 DFQATT and CDR2 SNEGSKA (reference sequence). The CDR3 consists of 15 residues. CDR3 sequence: CSARAGTGGMSEQFF.